What follows are 29 T cell receptor beta chains derived from one specimen sequenced in a study of cytomegalovirus exposure and HLA in healthy donors. Measured with immunoSEQ multiplex PCR; TCRdb has only the in-frame clones, and not every one. The top ten hold 0.37% of the sample, which has around 250,000 clones, 90% seen once. Material for sequencing was PBMCs. Every receptor here comes from a woman under 30 in good health and CMV-seronegative.

The J gene is TRBJ2-2, the V gene TRBV5-1, with TRBD1 as a possible D gene (5 bases). The CDR3 consists of 17 residues. Germline CDR1 reads SGHRS; CDR2 reads YFSETQ. With 0 bases removed from V and 1 base from J, the gap between germline ends came to 13 bases. CDR3 loop: CASSLGSGTGNTGELFF. Written as DNA, the CDR3 is TGCGCCAGCAGCTTGGGGTCGGGTACAGGGAACACCGGGGAGCTGTTTTTT.

DNA of the CDR3: TGCGCCAGCAGCTTGGATGGGGTCAGGGGGACTGAAGCTTTCTTT. Residues: CASSLDGVRGTEAFF. The chain has TRBV5-1 and TRBJ1-1; 7 bases are shared with TRBD1. V shed 0 bases and J 5 bases; nucleotides not matched to a gene: 7. The CDR3 totals 15 residues. Germline CDR1 SGHRS, CDR2 YFSETQ. Full variable domain (rest looked up from reference TRBV5-1 and TRBJ1-1): KAGVTQTPRYLIKTRGQQVTLSCSPISGHRSVSWYQQTPGQGLQFLFEYFSETQRNKGNFPGRFSGRQFSNSRSEMNVSTLELGDSALYLCASSLDGVRGTEAFFGQGTRLTVV.

This clone appeared a single time. The chain combines TRBV21-1 with TRBJ2-2; no DNA check was done on the table's D call, TRBD2. TRBV21-1 is tagged as a pseudogene. The CDR3 consists of 17 residues. CDR3 DNA: TGTGCCAGCAGCTTAGAACTAGAAAGAGCGAACACCGGGGAGCTGTTTTTT. The encoded protein is CASSLELERANTGELFF.

The chain has TRBV27 and TRBJ2-1; possible D gene TRBD1, 6 bases. The V gene's germline CDR1 is MNHEY and CDR2 SMNVEV (reference sequence). This CDR3 is 15 amino acids long. The V gene lost 3 bases and the J gene lost 3 bases, with 12 bases spanning the gap. The CDR3 loop is CASSFSRGSYNEQFF. For the CDR3, the DNA is TGTGCCAGCAGTTTTTCGAGGGGGAGCTACAATGAGCAGTTCTTC.

This rearrangement joins TRBV6-5 to TRBJ1-2; 11 bases line up with TRBD1. Germline CDR1 and CDR2: MNHEY and SVGAGI. This CDR3 has 15 residues. After removal of 6 bases from V and 4 bases from J, the junction contained 7 bases not matched to a gene. CDR3 loop: CASRGQGGFIYGYTF. The CDR3 coding sequence is TGTGCCAGCAGGGGACAGGGGGGATTCATCTATGGCTACACCTTC.

The CDR3 region has the DNA TGTGCCACCAGCTTAGATCGGGGGAATTCACCCCTCCACTTT. It encodes CATSLDRGNSPLHF. The chain carries TRBV15 and TRBJ1-6; tentatively, D is TRBD1 (5 bases). V lost 5 bases and J lost 7, with 12 bases in between. Germline V CDR1 and CDR2: LNHNV, YYDKDF (reference sequence). The CDR3 length is 14 residues.

The chain couples TRBV28 to TRBJ1-2, with 9 nucleotides matching TRBD1. V shed 4 bases and J 5 bases; nucleotides not matched to a gene: 20. Germline assignment: CDR1 MDHEN and CDR2 SYDVKM. The CDR3 totals 19 residues. Here the CDR3 reads CASSSQVVGTGWWAYGYTF. The CDR3 nucleotides are TGTGCCAGCAGTTCTCAAGTAGTTGGGACAGGGTGGTGGGCTTATGGCTACACCTTC.

The gene calls are TRBV27 and TRBJ2-3; D is possibly TRBD1 (6 bases). Looked up from germline, CDR1 is MNHEY and CDR2 is SMNVEV (reference sequence). The CDR3 runs 16 residues. Trimming removed 3 bases from V and 2 bases from J, with 15 bases in between. This CDR3 reads CASSFQGPSYTDTQYF. The CDR3 nucleotides read TGTGCCAGCAGTTTTCAGGGGCCGAGCTACACAGATACGCAGTATTTT.

This chain links TRBV19 with TRBJ1-2; D is unresolved. V was trimmed by 5 bases and J by 4 bases, leaving 11 bases between them. CDR3 length: 13 amino acids. Germline V gene data show CDR1 as LNHDA and CDR2 as SQIVND (reference sequence). CDR3 DNA sequence: TGTGCCAGTAGTTTGGAGGGCGGCTATGGCTACACCTTC. It yields the protein CASSLEGGYGYTF.

The chain is built from TRBV27 and TRBJ2-3; the D gene is possibly TRBD1 (6 bases). The CDR3 sequence is 14 residues long. Trimming took off 4 bases at V and 4 bases at J, with 12 bases between the two ends. Germline V gives CDR1 MNHEY, CDR2 SMNVEV (reference sequence). CDR3 amino acids: CASSSHRAPDTQYF. Here the CDR3 DNA reads TGTGCCAGCAGTTCCCACAGGGCCCCAGATACGCAGTATTTT.

The V gene is TRBV4-3, the J gene TRBJ1-6; 7 nucleotides line up with TRBD1. Germline loops: CDR1 LGHNA, CDR2 YSLEER. The CDR3 contains 18 residues. V shed 4 bases and J 7 bases; nucleotides not matched to a gene: 16. In DNA, the CDR3 is TGCGCCAGCAGCCCTCCAGGCGGAGGGGGCTATGGGAATTCACCCCTCCACTTT. As protein: CASSPPGGGGYGNSPLHF.

CDR3 residues: CASTLAGSTDTQYF. CDR3 DNA sequence: TGTGCCAGTACACTAGCGGGGAGCACAGATACGCAGTATTTT. The chain joins TRBV19 to TRBJ2-3; 10 bases line up with TRBD2. The CDR3 extends over 14 amino acids. Losses at the gene ends were 7 bases for V and 0 bases for J; bases not matched to a gene: 1. Germline-derived CDR1 and CDR2 are LNHDA and SQIVND (reference sequence).

V usage is TRBV6-1 and J usage is TRBJ1-2; D may be TRBD1 (6 bases). The germline CDR1 and CDR2 sequences are MNHNS and SASEGT. The CDR3 has 15 residues. Trimming took off 2 bases at V and 4 bases at J, with 14 bases between the two ends. The CDR3 nucleotides read TGTGCCAGCAGTGAAACGACAGGCGATACCTATGGCTACACCTTC. Translation gives CASSETTGDTYGYTF.

This clone has more than one count but fewer than ten. The chain has TRBV7-2 and TRBJ2-7; 10 nucleotides line up with TRBD2. The CDR3 runs 15 residues. Germline V gives CDR1 SGHTA, CDR2 FQGNSA. The V segment lost 2 bases and the J segment 6 bases; nucleotides outside the gene matches: 7. CDR3 bases: TGTGCCAGCAGCTTATCGAGCGGGGGGGCATTCGAGCAGTACTTC. As protein: CASSLSSGGAFEQYF.

The chain is built from TRBV6-5 and TRBJ2-7, with 8 bases identical to TRBD1. V shed 5 bases and J 6 bases; nucleotides not matched to a gene: 6. Germline CDR1 and CDR2: MNHEY and SVGAGI. The CDR3 has 13 amino acids. DNA for the CDR3: TGTGCCAGCAGTATAGGACAGGGTCGCGAGCAGTACGTC. Amino acids: CASSIGQGREQYV.

J is TRBJ1-1 and V is TRBV5-1; a weak D match, TRBD1 (5 bases). Per germline, CDR1 SGHRS and CDR2 YFSETQ. The CDR3 is made up of 16 amino acids. With 3 bases removed from V and 0 bases from J, the gap between germline ends came to 15 bases. This CDR3 is CASSSNLTVMNTEAFF. The CDR3, as DNA: TGCGCCAGCAGCTCGAACCTGACAGTTATGAACACTGAAGCTTTCTTT.

The rearrangement uses TRBV7-2 and TRBJ2-5; D uncertain. Trimming pared 1 base from V and 1 base from J, leaving 10 bases between. The CDR3 totals 15 residues. Germline CDR1 is SGHTA and CDR2 is FQGNSA. This CDR3 reads CASSLVWPPQETQYF. The CDR3 DNA reads as TGTGCCAGCAGCTTAGTATGGCCGCCCCAAGAGACCCAGTACTTC.

This chain links TRBV27 with TRBJ2-3; 9 bases map to TRBD2. Germline CDR1 is MNHEY and CDR2 is SMNVEV (reference sequence). V shed 7 bases, J shed 4 bases, and the junction held 6 bases outside the gene matches. This CDR3 has 14 amino acids. As DNA, the CDR3 is TGTGCCAGCAACACAGCGGGGGGAGCAGATACGCAGTATTTT. As protein: CASNTAGGADTQYF.

This chain uses TRBV10-3 with TRBJ1-2, with D possibly being TRBD1 (5 bases). V gave up 3 bases and J gave up 6 bases, with 8 bases separating them. CDR3 length: 12 amino acids. Per germline, CDR1 ENHRY and CDR2 SYGVKD. The CDR3 region has the DNA TGTGCCATCAGTGATCCGACAGATGGCTACACCTTC. This sequence encodes CAISDPTDGYTF.

This clone was found once. This chain connects TRBV5-1 to TRBJ1-6; maybe TRBD1 (5 bases). CDR3 length equals 15 residues. Per germline, CDR1 SGHRS and CDR2 YFSETQ. Trimming removed 2 bases from V and 4 bases from J, with 10 bases in between. This CDR3 reads CASSLGGAYNSPLHF. CDR3 bases: TGCGCCAGCAGCTTAGGTGGGGCTTATAATTCACCCCTCCACTTT.

This chain joins TRBV21-1 and TRBJ2-7; TRBD2, the D gene given by the table, was not confirmed from the DNA. TRBV21-1 is deemed a pseudogene. The CDR3 runs to 17 residues. The CDR3 DNA reads TGTGCCAGCAGCAAAGAAAACAGGACTAGCGGGGGTCCCGAGCAGTACTTC. It codes for CASSKENRTSGGPEQYF.

This clone was picked up one time. This rearrangement joins TRBV28 to TRBJ1-2, with 11 nucleotides matching TRBD1. Germline loops: CDR1 MDHEN, CDR2 SYDVKM. The CDR3 has 20 amino acids. V shed 2 bases, J shed 2 bases, and the junction held 16 bases outside the gene matches. CDR3 amino acids: CASSLTSSGTGGPFNYGYTF. CDR3 DNA: TGTGCCAGCAGTTTAACCAGTTCCGGGACAGGGGGACCCTTCAACTATGGCTACACCTTC.

The rearrangement joins TRBV7-9 to TRBJ2-7; no definite D call. The V and J ends lost 5 bases and 3 bases respectively, with 11 bases between them. Germline CDR1 and CDR2: SEHNR and FQNEAQ (reference sequence). This CDR3 is built from 13 residues. The DNA of the CDR3 is TGTGCCAGCAGCCCGGCCTCAGGCTACGAGCAGTACGTC. This sequence encodes CASSPASGYEQYV.

V is TRBV7-9 and J is TRBJ2-7; the D is unclear. Germline V lookup: CDR1 SEHNR, CDR2 FQNEAQ (reference sequence). The CDR3 runs to 15 residues. The V gene lost 5 bases and the J gene lost 3 bases, with 17 bases spanning the gap. CDR3 in DNA: TGTGCCAGCAGCGCACCACGCAGGTCGAGCTACGAGCAGTACTTC. Protein product: CASSAPRRSSYEQYF.

V gene TRBV7-9 combines with J gene TRBJ2-6; no definite D call. The CDR3 runs to 17 residues. Per the germline V gene, CDR1 is SEHNR and CDR2 is FQNEAQ (reference sequence). Trimming pared 1 base from V and 1 base from J, leaving 11 bases between. CDR3 in DNA: TGTGCCAGCAGCTTAGTGGCAGGAAGGTCTGGGGCCAACGTCCTGACTTTC. This translates into CASSLVAGRSGANVLTF.

The chain employs TRBV5-8 and TRBJ2-7; the match to TRBD2 covers 9 bases. The CDR3 totals 14 residues. V lost 5 bases to trimming and J lost 3 bases; unmatched junction nucleotides: 6. In germline, CDR1 is SGHTS, CDR2 YDEGEE. CDR3 DNA: TGTGCCAGCAGGCCTAAACTAGCGGGCTACGAGCAGTACTTC. Its translation is CASRPKLAGYEQYF.

The CDR3 nucleotides are TGTGCCAGCAGTTACGGATCAGGGCCTAATAACTATGGCTACACCTTC. Translation: CASSYGSGPNNYGYTF. J is TRBJ1-2 and V is TRBV6-5, with D possibly matching TRBD1 (5 bases). This CDR3 spans 16 amino acids. Trimming pared 2 bases from V and 1 base from J, leaving 14 bases between. Per the germline V gene, CDR1 is MNHEY and CDR2 is SVGAGI.

This clone was observed a single time. The V and J genes are TRBV5-1 and TRBJ2-1; D uncertain. Germline assignment: CDR1 SGHRS and CDR2 YFSETQ. The CDR3 contains 16 residues. The V end was cut by 0 bases, the J end by 4 bases, with 14 bases between. CDR3 coding DNA: TGCGCCAGCAGCTTGGAGCCAGCGCGTAGATACAATGAGCAGTTCTTC. Its translation: CASSLEPARRYNEQFF.

The chain combines TRBV20-1 with TRBJ2-3; no firm D call. Trimming cost V 3 bases and J 3 bases, with 4 bases left between them. This CDR3 contains 11 residues. From germline, CDR1 is DFQATT and CDR2 SNEGSKA (reference sequence). As DNA, the CDR3 is TGCAGTGCTAGCGGGACAGATACGCAGTATTTT. This codes for CSASGTDTQYF.